This TCR beta chain was documented in a study of OX40 agonist ivuxolimab in advanced cancers. General observations from the study: CD4+ and CD8+ T cells in blood underwent clonal expansion by week 6 at 0.1 to 3.0 mg/kg.

Only in-frame clones appear in the TCRdb table, and some are missing; sequencing was by immunoSEQ multiplex PCR. This sample yields around 60,000 clones, of which 80% to 95% are seen a single time; about 0.46% belongs to the top ten. The CDR3 has 13 residues. Germline values: CDR1 WSHSY, CDR2 SAAADI. V lost 3 bases, J lost 5 bases, and 10 bases lay in between. In the case of this clone: The antigen remains undetermined.

The clonotype was recovered from an adult with an advanced solid tumor such as melanoma, head and neck, liver or kidney cancer. Source: CD4+ or CD8+ T cells sorted from blood, taken in a trial of the OX40 agonist ivuxolimab. The rearrangement links TRBV10-2 to TRBJ1-1; D may be TRBD1 (6 bases). CDR3 nucleotides: TGCGCCAGCAGTGAACAGGGTCAAACTGAAGCTTTCTTT. Residues: CASSEQGQTEAFF.